The 4 T cell receptor beta chains in this list originate from one sample, sequenced in a study of cytomegalovirus exposure and HLA in healthy donors. PCR was performed using 60 Vbeta and 13 Jbeta primers. Clones were read by immunoSEQ multiplex PCR, and TCRdb kept only the in-frame ones, dropping some. The sample yields roughly 64,000 clones, of which the top ten take up roughly 4%. What was sequenced was PBMCs. The source is a woman younger than 30 in good health and CMV-seronegative.

V gene TRBV18 combines with J gene TRBJ2-2; maybe TRBD2 (5 bases). Germline CDR1 reads KGHSH; CDR2 reads LQKENI. V shed 2 bases and J shed 1 base, with 11 bases lying between them. The CDR3 extends over 16 amino acids. CDR3 sequence reads: CASSPLGLGNTGELFF. CDR3 nucleotides: TGTGCCAGCTCACCATTAGGACTGGGGAACACCGGGGAGCTGTTTTTT.

The chain employs TRBV5-1 and TRBJ2-3; 11 nucleotides align to TRBD1. Germline V gene lookup returns CDR1 SGHRS and CDR2 YFSETQ. With 3 bases clipped from V and 1 base from J, the junction kept 1 base outside the gene matches. The CDR3 consists of 15 residues. This chain's CDR3 is CASSWTGGGTDTQYF. The CDR3 bases are TGCGCCAGCAGCTGGACAGGGGGCGGCACAGATACGCAGTATTTT.

This chain connects TRBV2 to TRBJ2-7, with TRBD2 as a possible D gene (5 bases). The ends were cut back, 3 bases at V and 0 bases at J, with 12 bases in the middle. The CDR3 has 15 residues. Germline V gives CDR1 SNHLY, CDR2 FYNNEI. The CDR3 nucleotides read TGTGCCAGCAGTGATGTGCGGGCCTCCTCCTACGAGCAGTACTTC. Translation gives CASSDVRASSYEQYF.

The chain recombines TRBV12-5 with TRBJ1-2; 11 bases fit TRBD1. V lost 7 bases to trimming and J lost 8 bases; unmatched junction nucleotides: 15. The germline CDR1 and CDR2 sequences are LGHNT and FRNRAP. CDR3 length equals 16 residues. Here the CDR3 DNA reads TGTGCTAGTGCTTTCTTACCGGGACAGGGGGTAACAGGCTACACCTTC. Amino acids: CASAFLPGQGVTGYTF.